The 13 T cell receptor beta chains listed next were all sequenced from one sample in a study of T cell responses to AZD1222 COVID-19 vaccine. Some clones are missing from TCRdb's copy, which holds only in-frame ones; the method was immunoSEQ multiplex PCR. The sample holds hundreds of thousands of clones; around 93% are singletons and the top ten take around 1%. The specimen comprised peripheral blood, sampled on day 0 of MenACWY control vaccination. The receptors originated from an adult in good health.

The chain is built from TRBV6-5 and TRBJ1-2; D is unresolved. V lost 6 bases, J lost 8 bases, and 19 bases lay in between. This CDR3 has 14 residues. Germline V gives CDR1 MNHEY, CDR2 SVGAGI. CDR3: CASSPRHAGGGYTF. In nucleotides, the CDR3 is TGTGCCAGCAGCCCCCGACATGCGGGCGGGGGCTACACCTTC.

The V gene is TRBV19, the J gene TRBJ2-7; unclear D gene. This CDR3 has 14 amino acids. Looked up from germline, CDR1 is LNHDA and CDR2 is SQIVND (reference sequence). V lost 4 bases and J lost 4, with 14 bases in between. Written as DNA, the CDR3 is TGTGCCAGTAGTACTCCCGGTTGGATGTACGAGCAGTACTTC. Its translation is CASSTPGWMYEQYF.

This clone appeared once. This chain uses TRBV2 with TRBJ1-6; TRBD1 might be the D (5 bases). V was cut by 2 bases and J by 0 bases, with 11 bases left in between. This CDR3 is built from 17 residues. Germline V gives CDR1 SNHLY, CDR2 FYNNEI. The CDR3 spells CASSERGRGSYNSPLHF. In DNA form, the CDR3 reads TGTGCCAGCAGTGAAAGGGGAAGGGGCTCCTATAATTCACCCCTCCACTTT.

The CDR3 reads CASSQDRASYNEQFF. CDR3 in DNA: TGCGCCAGCAGCCAGGACAGGGCCTCCTACAATGAGCAGTTCTTC. The gene calls are TRBV4-3 and TRBJ2-1; 8 positions agree with TRBD1. The CDR3 consists of 15 residues. The junction had 1 base not matched to a gene; V was cut back by 3 bases and J by 0 bases. Germline V CDR1 and CDR2: LGHNA, YSLEER.

This rearrangement joins TRBV3-1 (or the pseudogene TRBV3-2) to TRBJ1-2, with a weak D call TRBD1 (5 bases). This CDR3 has 14 amino acids. Germline V CDR1 and CDR2: LGHDT, YNNKEL (reference sequence). Trimming left V 2 bases short and J 0 bases short, with 7 bases between. DNA for the CDR3: TGTGCCAGCAGCCAAAGGGGACCTAACTATGGCTACACCTTC. This codes for CASSQRGPNYGYTF.

This sequence joins TRBV7-9 and TRBJ1-5, with TRBD1 matching 12 bases. The CDR3 is 17 amino acids. The junction had 8 bases not matched to a gene; V was cut back by 4 bases and J by 4 bases. Germline V gene lookup returns CDR1 SEHNR and CDR2 FQNEAQ (reference sequence). The CDR3 is CASSSYGTGGENQPQHF. The DNA for the CDR3 is TGTGCCAGCAGCTCCTACGGGACAGGGGGCGAAAATCAGCCCCAGCATTTT.

The chain links TRBV19 to TRBJ1-6, with a weak D call TRBD1 (6 bases). The V end lost 1 base, the J end lost 6 bases, and 10 bases lay between the germline ends. CDR1 is LNHDA and CDR2 is SQIVND in the germline V gene (reference sequence). CDR3 length: 15 amino acids. This CDR3 reads CASSIGGARNSPLHF. In DNA form, the CDR3 reads TGTGCCAGTAGTATAGGGGGGGCGCGTAATTCACCCCTCCACTTT. The full variable domain, its missing parts supplied by reference TRBV19 and TRBJ1-6, is DGGITQSPKYLFRKEGQNVTLSCEQNLNHDAMYWYRQDPGQGLRLIYYSQIVNDFQKGDIAEGYSVSREKKESFPLTVTSAQKNPTAFYLCASSIGGARNSPLHFGNGTRLTVT.

This chain links TRBV7-9 with TRBJ1-1; the D is unclear. Germline assignment: CDR1 SEHNR and CDR2 FQNEAQ (reference sequence). The CDR3 contains 14 residues. V gave up 5 bases and J gave up 9 bases, with 19 bases separating them. The CDR3 sequence: CASSRPDGRGKAFF. Here the CDR3 DNA reads TGTGCCAGCAGCCGACCCGACGGTCGAGGGAAAGCTTTCTTT.

This sequence joins TRBV4-2 and TRBJ1-3, with TRBD1 as a possible D gene (5 bases). The length of the CDR3 is 17 residues. Trimming removed 0 bases from V and 0 bases from J, with 12 bases in between. The germline V gene encodes CDR1 LGHNA and CDR2 YNFKEQ. CDR3 in DNA: TGTGCCAGCAGCCAAGAAAGGGCCGGGGCCTCTGGAAACACCATATATTTT. Translated: CASSQERAGASGNTIYF.

The chain combines TRBV7-9 with TRBJ1-1; D ambiguous. CDR1 SEHNR and CDR2 FQNEAQ come from the germline V gene (reference sequence). This CDR3 is built from 11 residues. Trimming cost V 5 bases and J 11 bases, with 12 bases left between them. This CDR3 is CASSEQKGAFF. The CDR3 nucleotides read TGTGCCAGCAGCGAACAAAAAGGCGCTTTCTTT.

The V call is TRBV19, the J call TRBJ1-3, with D possibly matching TRBD1 (6 bases). The ends were cut back, 7 bases at V and 0 bases at J, with 13 bases in the middle. CDR3 length: 15 residues. Germline values: CDR1 LNHDA, CDR2 SQIVND (reference sequence). CDR3: CASIDRPFSGNTIYF. DNA for the CDR3: TGTGCCAGTATCGACAGGCCGTTCTCTGGAAACACCATATATTTT.

This rearrangement joins TRBV18 to TRBJ1-4, with D possibly being TRBD1 (5 bases). V gave up 5 bases and J gave up 4 bases, with 8 bases separating them. Looked up from germline, CDR1 is KGHSH and CDR2 is LQKENI. The CDR3 runs to 13 residues. The CDR3 region is CASSSGRNEKLFF. The CDR3 DNA reads as TGTGCCAGCTCATCAGGGCGTAATGAAAAACTGTTTTTT.

The chain uses TRBV5-5 and TRBJ1-2; D call uncertain. V lost 2 bases and J 5 bases, leaving 19 bases between the germline ends. The CDR3 extends over 16 amino acids. Germline loops: CDR1 SGHKS, CDR2 YYEKEE (reference sequence). The CDR3 bases are TGTGCCAGCAGCTTACCTCTCCGGGAGGAGGGATATGGCTACACCTTC. Translating it yields CASSLPLREEGYGYTF.